The present TCR beta chain was sequenced within a study of relationships among human T cell subsets. General study findings and limits: Many CDR3s were shared across Th1, Th2 and regulatory subsets. Over 60% of CD8+ cytotoxic sequences were in clones over 100 reads; regulatory and Th2 had few. Bead sorting may have left some CD4+CD8+ double-positive cells.

J gave up 4 bases and V 4 bases, and 12 bases lay outside the gene matches. Germline V gene sequence: CDR1 SNHLY, CDR2 FYNNEI. The CDR3 consists of 16 residues. On this clonotype: Its antigen is unidentified.

From mRNA, alpha and beta CDR3 regions were amplified using semiquantitative ARM-PCR. ARM-PCR used tagged nested gene-specific primers, then communal superprimers for exponential amplification. MiXCR, run by TCRdb on the multiplex PCR reads, gives a single entry per CDR3 protein. Of more than 13,000 distinct CDR3 sequences in the sample, 50% to 75% were seen once. Regulatory T cells were selected from positively selected CD4+ cells using anti-CD25 beads. T cell subsets were isolated with antibody-coated magnetic beads. V usage is TRBV2 and J usage is TRBJ2-5; 7 bases are shared with TRBD2. The sequence was collected from a man aged 35-49 years in good health. The sequencing input was Tregs sorted from blood. CDR3 protein: CASSGGRASGRETQYF. CDR3 DNA sequence: TGTGCCAGCAGTGGAGGTCGGGCTAGCGGCCGAGAGACCCAGTACTTC.